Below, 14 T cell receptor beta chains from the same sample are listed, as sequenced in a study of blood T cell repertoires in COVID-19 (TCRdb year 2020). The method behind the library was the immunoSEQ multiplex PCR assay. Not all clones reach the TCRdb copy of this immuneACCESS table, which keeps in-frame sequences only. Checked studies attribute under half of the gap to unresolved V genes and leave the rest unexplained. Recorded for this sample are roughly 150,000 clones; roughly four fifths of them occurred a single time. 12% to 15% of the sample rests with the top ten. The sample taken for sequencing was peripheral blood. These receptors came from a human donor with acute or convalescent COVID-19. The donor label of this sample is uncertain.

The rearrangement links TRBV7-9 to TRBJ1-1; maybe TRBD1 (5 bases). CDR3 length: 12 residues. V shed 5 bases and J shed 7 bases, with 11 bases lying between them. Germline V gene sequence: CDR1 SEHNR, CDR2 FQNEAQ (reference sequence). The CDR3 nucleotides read TGTGCCAGCAGCCGACAGACAGATGAAGCTTTCTTT. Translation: CASSRQTDEAFF. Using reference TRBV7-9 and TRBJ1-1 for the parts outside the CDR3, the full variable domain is DTGVSQNPRHKITKRGQNVTFRCDPISEHNRLYWYRQTLGQGPEFLTYFQNEAQLEKSRLLSDRFSAERPKGSFSTLEIQRTEQGDSAMYLCASSRQTDEAFFGQGTRLTVV.

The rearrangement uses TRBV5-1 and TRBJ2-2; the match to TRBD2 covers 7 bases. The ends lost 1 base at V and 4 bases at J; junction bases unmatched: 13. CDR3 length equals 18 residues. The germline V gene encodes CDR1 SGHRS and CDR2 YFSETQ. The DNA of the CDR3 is TGCGCCAGCAGCTTGACACCTACGGGGACTATTGGCACCGGGGAGCTGTTTTTT. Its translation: CASSLTPTGTIGTGELFF.

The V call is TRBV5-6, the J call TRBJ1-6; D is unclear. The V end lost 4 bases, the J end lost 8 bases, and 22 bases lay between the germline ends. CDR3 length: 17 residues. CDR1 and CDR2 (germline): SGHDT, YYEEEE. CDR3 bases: TGTGCCAGCAGCCAAATTACCGGGATACGGGCCTATTCACCCCTCCACTTT. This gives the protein CASSQITGIRAYSPLHF.

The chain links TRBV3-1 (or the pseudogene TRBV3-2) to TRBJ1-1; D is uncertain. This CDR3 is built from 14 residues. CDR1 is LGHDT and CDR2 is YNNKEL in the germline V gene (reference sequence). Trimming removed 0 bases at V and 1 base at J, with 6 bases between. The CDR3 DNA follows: TGTGCCAGCAGCCAAGAGTACGGGAACACTGAAGCTTTCTTT. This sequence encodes CASSQEYGNTEAFF.

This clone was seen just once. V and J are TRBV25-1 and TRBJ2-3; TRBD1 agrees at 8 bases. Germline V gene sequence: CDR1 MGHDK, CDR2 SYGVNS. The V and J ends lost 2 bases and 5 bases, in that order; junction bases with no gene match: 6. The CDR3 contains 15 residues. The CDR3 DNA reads TGTGCCAGCAGTGAAACGGGCAGGGGGCGAGATACGCAGTATTTT. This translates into CASSETGRGRDTQYF.

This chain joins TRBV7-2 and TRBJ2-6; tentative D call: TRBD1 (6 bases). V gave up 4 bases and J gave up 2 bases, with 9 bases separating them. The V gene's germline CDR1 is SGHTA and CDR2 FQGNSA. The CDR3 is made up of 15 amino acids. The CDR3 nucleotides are TGTGCCAGCAGCTCCAGGGGAGCTGGGGCCAACGTCCTGACTTTC. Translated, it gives CASSSRGAGANVLTF.

CDR3 protein: CSVADNELGYTF. The CDR3 nucleotides read TGCAGCGTTGCGGACAACGAATTGGGCTACACCTTC. The chain links TRBV29-1 to TRBJ1-2; D might be TRBD1 (5 bases). This CDR3 has 12 residues. Trimming removed 4 bases from V and 8 bases from J, with 14 bases in between. Germline V gene data show CDR1 as SQVTM and CDR2 as ANQGSEA.

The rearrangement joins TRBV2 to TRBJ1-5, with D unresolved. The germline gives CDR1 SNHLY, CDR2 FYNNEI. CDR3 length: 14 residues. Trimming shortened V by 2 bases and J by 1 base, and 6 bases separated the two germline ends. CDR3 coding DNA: TGTGCCAGCAGTGAATTACGGAGCAATCAGCCCCAGCATTTT. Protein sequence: CASSELRSNQPQHF.

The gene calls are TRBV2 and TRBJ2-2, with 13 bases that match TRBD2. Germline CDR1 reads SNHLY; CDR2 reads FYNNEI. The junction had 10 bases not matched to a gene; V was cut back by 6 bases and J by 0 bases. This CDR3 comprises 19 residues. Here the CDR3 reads CASRARGLAGASNTGELFF. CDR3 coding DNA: TGTGCCAGCAGGGCAAGAGGACTAGCGGGGGCTTCGAACACCGGGGAGCTGTTTTTT. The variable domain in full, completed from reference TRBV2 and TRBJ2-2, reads EPEVTQTPSHQVTQMGQEVILRCVPISNHLYFYWYRQILGQKVEFLVSFYNNEISEKSEIFDDQFSVERPDGSNFTLKIRSTKLEDSAMYFCASRARGLAGASNTGELFFGEGSRLTVL.

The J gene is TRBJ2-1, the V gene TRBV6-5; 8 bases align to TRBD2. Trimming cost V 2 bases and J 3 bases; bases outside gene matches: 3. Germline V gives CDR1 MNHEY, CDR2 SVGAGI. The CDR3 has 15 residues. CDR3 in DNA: TGTGCCAGCAGTTACGGAGCGGGGGACTACAATGAGCAGTTCTTC. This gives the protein CASSYGAGDYNEQFF.

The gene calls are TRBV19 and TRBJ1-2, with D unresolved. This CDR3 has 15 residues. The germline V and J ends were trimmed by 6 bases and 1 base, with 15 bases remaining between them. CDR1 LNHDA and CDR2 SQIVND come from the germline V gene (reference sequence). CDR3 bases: TGTGCCAGTAGCAGTGGGTTCGGAGTTAACTATGGCTACACCTTC. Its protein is CASSSGFGVNYGYTF.

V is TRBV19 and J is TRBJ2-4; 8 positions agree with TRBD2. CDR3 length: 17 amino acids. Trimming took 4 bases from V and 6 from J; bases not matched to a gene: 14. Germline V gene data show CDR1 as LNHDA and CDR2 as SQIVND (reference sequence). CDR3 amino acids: CASSTGTRALGGNIQYF. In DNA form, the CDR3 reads TGTGCCAGTAGTACCGGGACTAGGGCTTTAGGTGGAAACATTCAGTACTTC.

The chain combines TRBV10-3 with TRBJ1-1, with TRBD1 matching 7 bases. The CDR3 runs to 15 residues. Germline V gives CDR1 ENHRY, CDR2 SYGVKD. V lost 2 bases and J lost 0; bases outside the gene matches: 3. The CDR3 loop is CAISEGQVMNTEAFF. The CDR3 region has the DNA TGTGCCATCAGTGAGGGACAGGTGATGAACACTGAAGCTTTCTTT.

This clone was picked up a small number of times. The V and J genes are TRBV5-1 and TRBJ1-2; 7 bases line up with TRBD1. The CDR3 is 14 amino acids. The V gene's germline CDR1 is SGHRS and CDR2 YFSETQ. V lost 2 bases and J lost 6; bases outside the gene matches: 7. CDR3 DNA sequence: TGCGCCAGCAGCTTCGCGGGACAGTCGAATGGCTACACCTTC. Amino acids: CASSFAGQSNGYTF.